The 15 T cell receptor beta chains listed next were all sequenced from one sample in a study of cytomegalovirus exposure and HLA in healthy donors. Data came from immunoSEQ multiplex PCR; TCRdb stores just in-frame clones and leaves some out. The sample has approximately 110,000 clones, 86% seen once. The material sequenced was PBMCs. The source of these receptors is a woman under 30 in good health and CMV-seropositive.

This clone has a handful of counts. This chain links TRBV7-9 with TRBJ1-5, with 7 nucleotides matching TRBD1. The junction had 1 base not matched to a gene; V was cut back by 5 bases and J by 6 bases. The CDR3 is made up of 12 amino acids. From germline, CDR1 is SEHNR and CDR2 FQNEAQ (reference sequence). The CDR3 sequence is CASSEGAQPQHF. DNA for the CDR3: TGTGCCAGCAGCGAGGGGGCTCAGCCCCAGCATTTT.

This chain joins TRBV2 and TRBJ2-3; D is unclear. This CDR3 is 11 amino acids long. Germline V gene data show CDR1 as SNHLY and CDR2 as FYNNEI. The V end was cut by 11 bases, the J end by 2 bases, with 8 bases between. In DNA form, the CDR3 reads TGTGCCTCCGGGTCCACAGATACGCAGTATTTT. It codes for CASGSTDTQYF.

The genes are TRBV6-5 and TRBJ1-4; 9 bases match TRBD1. This CDR3 spans 14 amino acids. The V gene end was trimmed by 5 bases and the J gene end by 7 bases; junction bases not matched to a gene: 5. Per the germline V gene, CDR1 is MNHEY and CDR2 is SVGAGI. The DNA of the CDR3 is TGTGCCAGCAGTACCGGGACAGGGCCTGAAAAACTGTTTTTT. It encodes CASSTGTGPEKLFF.

The CDR3 loop reads CASSNRQGFTGELFF. The DNA for the CDR3 is TGTGCCAGCAGTAATAGACAGGGGTTCACCGGGGAGCTGTTTTTT. The chain has TRBV27 and TRBJ2-2, with 8 bases aligning to TRBD1. The CDR3 has 15 residues. Trimming removed 5 bases from V and 4 bases from J; junction bases left unmatched: 6. The germline V gene has CDR1 MNHEY and CDR2 SMNVEV (reference sequence).

The rearrangement uses TRBV6-5 and TRBJ2-7; maybe TRBD2 (5 bases). The CDR3 runs to 14 residues. In germline, CDR1 is MNHEY, CDR2 SVGAGI. Trimming took off 2 bases at V and 5 bases at J, with 13 bases between the two ends. CDR3 DNA: TGTGCCAGCAGTTACGTCCAAGGGAGTGACGAGCAGTACTTC. Translating it yields CASSYVQGSDEQYF.

The chain carries TRBV19 and TRBJ1-5, with 8 nucleotides matching TRBD1. In germline, CDR1 is LNHDA, CDR2 SQIVND (reference sequence). The V segment lost 7 bases and the J segment 12 bases; nucleotides outside the gene matches: 14. This CDR3 is built from 14 residues. CDR3 sequence reads: CASNTGGSLALQHF. DNA for the CDR3: TGTGCCAGTAATACAGGGGGATCCCTTGCGCTCCAGCATTTT. Variable domain in full (rest from reference TRBV19 and TRBJ1-5): DGGITQSPKYLFRKEGQNVTLSCEQNLNHDAMYWYRQDPGQGLRLIYYSQIVNDFQKGDIAEGYSVSREKKESFPLTVTSAQKNPTAFYLCASNTGGSLALQHFGDGTRLSIL.

This chain connects TRBV11-2 to TRBJ2-7; 11 bases fit TRBD2. The CDR3 contains 15 residues. The V segment lost 5 bases and the J segment 4 bases; nucleotides outside the gene matches: 7. CDR1 and CDR2 (germline): SGHAT, FQNNGV. The CDR3 DNA reads TGTGCCAGCAGCAAAACTAGCGGGGGTGGTTACGAGCAGTACTTC. Residues: CASSKTSGGGYEQYF.

This chain uses TRBV5-6 with TRBJ2-2, with D tentatively TRBD1 (5 bases). Germline V lookup: CDR1 SGHDT, CDR2 YYEEEE. The V end lost 0 bases, the J end lost 0 bases, and 6 bases lay between the germline ends. This CDR3 has 15 residues. The CDR3 bases are TGTGCCAGCAGCTTGGGGGGCTCGAACACCGGGGAGCTGTTTTTT. Its protein product is CASSLGGSNTGELFF.

The chain combines TRBV18 with TRBJ2-5; weak D call: TRBD2 (6 bases). The germline V gene has CDR1 KGHSH and CDR2 LQKENI. The CDR3 is made up of 15 amino acids. With 4 bases removed from V and 4 bases from J, the gap between germline ends came to 16 bases. CDR3 loop: CASSLKEGTGETQYF. In DNA, the CDR3 is TGTGCCAGCTCACTTAAGGAGGGGACGGGAGAGACCCAGTACTTC.

The chain joins TRBV5-1 to TRBJ2-3, with TRBD1 identical over 7 bases. The CDR3 runs 15 residues. V lost 0 bases to trimming and J lost 2 bases; unmatched junction nucleotides: 3. The V gene's germline CDR1 is SGHRS and CDR2 YFSETQ. CDR3 DNA: TGCGCCAGCAGCTTGGTGACAGGGTCCACAGATACGCAGTATTTT. This codes for CASSLVTGSTDTQYF.

CDR3 bases: TGTGCTAGTGGTTTGGTAGGAGGAGCTAACTATGGCTACACCTTC. This gives the protein CASGLVGGANYGYTF. This chain joins TRBV12-5 and TRBJ1-2; D ambiguous. V was shortened by 0 bases and J by 0 bases, with 8 bases between the two germline ends. The CDR3 sequence is 15 residues long. Germline assignment: CDR1 LGHNT and CDR2 FRNRAP.

The chain uses TRBV18 and TRBJ1-4; D possibly corresponds to TRBD1 (5 bases). This CDR3 spans 14 amino acids. Trimming stripped 2 bases from V and 3 bases from J, with 7 bases between. Germline values: CDR1 KGHSH, CDR2 LQKENI. In nucleotides, the CDR3 is TGTGCCAGCTCACCAGGAGGGGCTAATGAAAAACTGTTTTTT. This sequence encodes CASSPGGANEKLFF.

V and J are TRBV27 and TRBJ1-5; weak D call: TRBD1 (5 bases). Trimming took off 2 bases at V and 3 bases at J, with 8 bases between the two ends. CDR1 MNHEY and CDR2 SMNVEV come from the germline V gene (reference sequence). This CDR3 region has 14 residues. The CDR3 bases are TGTGCCAGCAGTTTAAGGGGCCTCAATCAGCCCCAGCATTTT. It is translated as CASSLRGLNQPQHF.

CDR3 coding DNA: TGTGCCAGCTCATCGGGACTAGCGGGAGTTACCGGGGAGCTGTTTTTT. Protein sequence: CASSSGLAGVTGELFF. V is TRBV18 and J is TRBJ2-2, with 14 bases identical to TRBD2. The V segment lost 5 bases and the J segment 5 bases; nucleotides outside the gene matches: 4. The CDR3 contains 16 residues. CDR1 is KGHSH and CDR2 is LQKENI in the germline V gene.

The CDR3 DNA follows: TGTGCCAGCAGGCAGGGCGCAGATACGCAGTATTTT. Translated, it gives CASRQGADTQYF. The chain is built from TRBV9 and TRBJ2-3; tentatively, D is TRBD1 (5 bases). V was cut by 5 bases and J by 4 bases, with 8 bases left in between. This CDR3 is built from 12 residues. Germline V lookup: CDR1 SGDLS, CDR2 YYNGEE.